Listed below are T cell receptor beta chains from one sample, sequenced in a study of T cells in localized non-small cell lung cancer. Assay used: immunoSEQ multiplex PCR; TCRdb lists only in-frame clones, some missing. The table shows more than 20,000 clones, with approximately 83% occurring only once. The material was PBMCs, obtained before any cancer treatment. These receptors were taken from a man aged 35 to 69 with stage II lung adenocarcinoma. CDR3s include the opening cysteine and the closing phenylalanine or tryptophan. The D gene is left open where the match is weak. A row's size may be missing; if present it is once, few, many or a size class.

TRBJ2-1,TRBD2,TRBV4-1,.,TGCGCCAGCAGCCAAGAACCCGGACTAGCGGGGTTCAACAATGAGCAGTTCTTC,CASSQEPGLAGFNNEQFF
TRBJ1-2,.,TRBV11-3,.,TGTGCCAGCAGCTTATTGGGAGAAGGGGGTGATAGCTACACCTTC,CASSLLGEGGDSYTF
TRBJ1-1,.,TRBV15,.,TGTGCCACCAGCTCCACCCTCCTAGTTGCCACTGAAGCTTTCTTT,CATSSTLLVATEAFF
TRBJ1-5,.,TRBV28,.,TGTGCCAGCAGTATTATATCAGGGAGGAATCAGCCCCAGCATTTT,CASSIISGRNQPQHF
TRBJ2-5,.,TRBV2,once,TGTGCCAGCAGTGGCCAGGGAATGAGGGAGACCCAGTACTTC,CASSGQGMRETQYF
TRBJ1-1,.,TRBV25-1,.,TGTGCCAGCAGGGCTCCGGGGGCTTGGACTGAAGCTTTCTTT,CASRAPGAWTEAFF
TRBJ2-6,TRBD1,TRBV4-1,once,TGCGCCAGCAGCCAGCGGGGTACAGGGGGCGACTCTGGGGCCAACGTCCTGACTTTC,CASSQRGTGGDSGANVLTF
TRBJ2-3,.,TRBV5-8,few,TGTGCCAGCAGCCCCGGGGGGCGGGAGCAGTATTTT,CASSPGGREQYF
TRBJ1-5,TRBD1,TRBV19,.,TGTGCCAGTAGTATGATTTGGACAGGGGAGTTTAATCAGCCCCAGCATTTT,CASSMIWTGEFNQPQHF
TRBJ2-7,.,TRBV2,.,TGTGCCAGCAGCCGGGGAGGTGGGGGACCGGCCGAGCAGTACTTC,CASSRGGGGPAEQYF
TRBJ2-3,.,TRBV5-1,.,TGCGCCAGCAGCTTGGAGGGGTTCAATGCAGATACGCAGTATTTT,CASSLEGFNADTQYF
TRBJ2-3,.,TRBV30,.,TGTGCCCTGGAACTGATAAGCACAGATACGCAGTATTTT,CALELISTDTQYF
TRBJ2-5,.,TRBV2,.,TGTGCCAGCAGGAGCAGACTCCAAGAGACCCAGTACTTC,CASRSRLQETQYF